The entry that follows covers one T cell receptor beta chain sequence. At the DNA level, this CDR3 is encoded by other sequences in the same sample as well. In the study's own analysis: The assay estimated nucleated cells by amplifying reference gene primers. Clones were read by immunoSEQ multiplex PCR, and TCRdb kept only the in-frame ones, dropping some. V, J and clone size are those of that table, while D and trimming were read from the DNA. Of 130,000 to 150,000 clones in the sample, more than 80% were seen once. These data are taken from a study of blood T cell repertoires in COVID-19. About the study: Collection of acute and convalescent COVID-19 samples took place in the United States, Italy and Spain. T cells, B-cell-depleted T cells, or PBMCs supplied cDNA or gDNA.

Trimming at V came to 0 bases and at J to 2 bases, leaving 3 bases not matched to a gene. The germline V gene encodes CDR1 LGHDT and CDR2 YNNKEL (reference sequence). The CDR3 is 16 residues long. The sequenced sample consisted of peripheral blood. V gene TRBV3-1 (or the pseudogene TRBV3-2) combines with J gene TRBJ2-3; 9 nucleotides align to TRBD2. The TCR originated in a human donor with acute or convalescent COVID-19. The donor label of this sample is uncertain. The chain's CDR3 is CASSQDSGGLTDTQYF. The CDR3 DNA sequence: TGTGCCAGCAGCCAAGATAGCGGGGGACTCACAGATACGCAGTATTTT.